The TCR beta chain described here comes from a study of cytomegalovirus exposure and HLA in healthy donors. As for the study in general: HLA-typed donors contributed about 85 million unique TCRs, which were held in an early data release. Study findings and constraints: The productive fraction for most TCR beta V segments was about 87% or about 30% in an earlier analysis. Most of the CMV-associated TCR beta chains (in a later analysis) appeared to be HLA-restricted.

The PCR ran on 60 Vbeta and 13 Jbeta primers. Assay: immunoSEQ multiplex PCR; the TCRdb copy retains only in-frame clones and omits some. The sample has about 130,000 clones, just over 70% seen once. The CDR3 extends over 15 amino acids. Germline V gene data show CDR1 as SEHNR and CDR2 as FQNEAQ (reference sequence). Trimming removed 3 bases from V and 6 bases from J, with 12 bases in between. With respect to this clone: The antigen is undetermined.

Sequences were obtained from PBMCs. This sequence originates from an older woman in good health and CMV-seropositive. The chain is built from TRBV7-9 and TRBJ1-6; D perhaps matches TRBD1 (6 bases). DNA for the CDR3: TGTGCCAGCAGCTTGAAGGGGGTGGTTAATTCACCCCTCCACTTT. Translation: CASSLKGVVNSPLHF.